These 5 T cell receptor beta chains share one sample of origin, sequenced in a study of blood T cells in healthy people across ages. The use of a sample-barcoded 5' primer and a J-beta primer mix characterized a second PCR of roughly 7 to 11 cycles. TCRdb independently ran MiXCR on the 5' RACE reads; one entry per CDR3 protein. Of around 750,000 distinct CDR3 sequences listed, roughly 50% are singletons. The sample taken for sequencing was blood. These receptors all come from a man older than 75 in good health.

In its sample, this clonotype was seen a few times. V is TRBV7-2 and J is TRBJ2-1, with TRBD2 as a possible D gene (6 bases). The CDR3 consists of 15 residues. Trimming left V 2 bases short and J 11 bases short, with 19 bases between. The germline V gene encodes CDR1 SGHTA and CDR2 FQGNSA. CDR3 amino acids: CASSLSPGRESKQFF. CDR3 DNA sequence: TGTGCCAGCAGCTTATCCCCGGGCCGGGAGTCAAAGCAGTTCTTC.

The chain combines TRBV25-1 with TRBJ1-2; 10 bases fit TRBD1. Trimming at V came to 5 bases and at J to 2 bases, leaving 8 bases not matched to a gene. Germline-derived CDR1 and CDR2 are MGHDK and SYGVNS. This CDR3 is built from 16 residues. This chain's CDR3 is CASSPCGQGDNYGYTF. The CDR3 DNA reads as TGTGCCAGCAGTCCTTGCGGACAGGGGGACAACTATGGCTACACCTTC.

This clonotype appeared a few times. The chain has TRBV25-1 and TRBJ2-5; the D gene is possibly TRBD2 (5 bases). The CDR3 runs to 13 residues. Germline assignment: CDR1 MGHDK and CDR2 SYGVNS. V lost 8 bases and J 11 bases, leaving 21 bases between the germline ends. As DNA, the CDR3 is TGTGCCAGCGCGCCCGGGGATTCTAGGGAGCAGTACTTC. It translates to CASAPGDSREQYF. Combining the CDR3 with reference TRBV25-1 and TRBJ2-5 gives the whole variable domain EADIYQTPRYLVIGTGKKITLECSQTMGHDKMYWYQQDPGMELHLIHYSYGVNSTEKGDLSSESTVSRIRTEHFPLTLESARPSHTSQYLCASAPGDSREQYFGPGTRLLVL.

In this sample, this clonotype turned up many times. The chain is built from TRBV29-1 and TRBJ2-5, with TRBD2 as a possible D gene (6 bases). This CDR3 has 14 amino acids. Trimming pared 3 bases from V and 4 bases from J, leaving 15 bases between. Germline V gene sequence: CDR1 SQVTM, CDR2 ANQGSEA. Written as DNA, the CDR3 is TGCAGCGTTGATGCGGGACCCATGGGAGAGACCCAGTACTTC. Protein: CSVDAGPMGETQYF.

DNA for the CDR3: TGTGCCAGCAGCCCCTACGCCGCAGGGGAAACTGAGCAGTTCTTC. Translating gives CASSPYAAGETEQFF. The V and J genes are TRBV11-1 and TRBJ2-1; a weak D match, TRBD1 (6 bases). The CDR3 has 15 residues. Germline CDR1 is SGHAT and CDR2 is FQDESV (reference sequence). V dropped 5 bases and J dropped 9 bases, with 20 bases sitting between them. The whole variable domain, filled in from reference TRBV11-1 and TRBJ2-1, reads EAEVAQSPRYKITEKSQAVAFWCDPISGHATLYWYRQILGQGPELLVQFQDESVVDDSQLPKDRFSAERLKGVDSTLKIQPAELGDSAMYLCASSPYAAGETEQFFGPGTRLTVL.